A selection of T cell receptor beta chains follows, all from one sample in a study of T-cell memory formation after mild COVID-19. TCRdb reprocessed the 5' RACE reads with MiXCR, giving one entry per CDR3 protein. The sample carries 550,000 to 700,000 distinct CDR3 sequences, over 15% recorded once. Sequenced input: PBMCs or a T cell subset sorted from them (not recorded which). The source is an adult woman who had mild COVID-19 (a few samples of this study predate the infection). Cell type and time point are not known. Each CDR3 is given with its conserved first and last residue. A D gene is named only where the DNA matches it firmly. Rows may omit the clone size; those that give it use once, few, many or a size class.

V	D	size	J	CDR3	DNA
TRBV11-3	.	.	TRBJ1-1	CASSSMDSPGTEAFF	TGTGCCAGCAGCTCAATGGACAGCCCCGGCACTGAAGCTTTCTTT
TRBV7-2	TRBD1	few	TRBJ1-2	CASSLAPGQGLWGYTF	TGTGCCAGCAGCTTAGCGCCGGGACAGGGCCTCTGGGGCTACACCTTC
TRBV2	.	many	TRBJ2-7	CASSGRRGDEQYF	TGTGCCAGCAGTGGGCGGAGGGGCGACGAGCAGTACTTC
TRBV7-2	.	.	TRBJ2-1	CASSLVGGTFDNEQFF	TGTGCCAGCAGCTTAGTGGGGGGAACCTTCGACAATGAGCAGTTCTTC
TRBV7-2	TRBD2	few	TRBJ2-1	CASSRGLASSYNEQFF	TGTGCCAGCAGCAGAGGACTAGCCTCCTCCTACAATGAGCAGTTCTTC
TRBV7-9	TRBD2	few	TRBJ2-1	CASSLVGTSVNEQFF	TGTGCCAGCAGCTTAGTAGGGACTAGCGTAAATGAGCAGTTCTTC
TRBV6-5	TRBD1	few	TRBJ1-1	CASSYSTGSGTEAFF	TGTGCCAGCAGTTACTCGACAGGGTCGGGCACTGAAGCTTTCTTT
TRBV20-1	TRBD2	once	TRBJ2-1	CSAKRGGFYNEQFF	TGCAGTGCTAAGCGCGGGGGATTTTACAATGAGCAGTTCTTC
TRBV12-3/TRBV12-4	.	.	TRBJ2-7	CASSSLGVGDEQYF	TGTGCCAGCAGTTCCCTCGGAGTGGGTGACGAGCAGTACTTC
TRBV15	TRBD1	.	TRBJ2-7	CATSRDKTGSYEQYF	TGTGCCACCAGCAGAGATAAGACAGGGAGTTACGAGCAGTACTTC
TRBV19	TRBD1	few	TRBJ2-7	CASSIFGQASYEQYF	TGTGCCAGTAGTATCTTCGGACAGGCGTCCTACGAGCAGTACTTC
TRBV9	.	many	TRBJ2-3	CASSVGTLDTDTQYF	TGTGCCAGCAGCGTAGGGACCCTGGACACAGATACGCAGTATTTT
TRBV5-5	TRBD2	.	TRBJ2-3	CASSLVAGVLDTQYF	TGTGCCAGCAGCTTGGTAGCGGGGGTTCTGGATACGCAGTATTTT
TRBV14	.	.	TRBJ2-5	CASSHVPGNGEETQYF	TGTGCCAGCAGCCACGTTCCAGGGAATGGGGAAGAGACCCAGTACTTC
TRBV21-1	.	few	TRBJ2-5	CASSNRDRGCETQYF	TGTGCCAGCAGCAATAGGGACAGGGGGTGTGAGACCCAGTACTTC
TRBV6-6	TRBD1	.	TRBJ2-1	CASITGGSSYNEQFF	TGTGCCAGCATTACAGGGGGCAGCTCCTACAATGAGCAGTTCTTC
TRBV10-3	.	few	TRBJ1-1	CAISEIANTEAFF	TGTGCCATCAGTGAGATAGCGAACACTGAAGCTTTCTTT
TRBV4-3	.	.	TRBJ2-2	CASSQLQGYTGELFF	TGCGCCAGCAGCCAACTTCAGGGGTACACCGGGGAGCTGTTTTTT
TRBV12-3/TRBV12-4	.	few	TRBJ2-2	CASSLVTVELFF	TGTGCCAGCAGTTTAGTGACAGTCGAGCTGTTTTTT
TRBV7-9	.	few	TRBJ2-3	CASSHSGHTDTQYF	TGTGCCAGCAGCCATAGTGGTCACACAGATACGCAGTATTTT
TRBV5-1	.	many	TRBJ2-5	CASSGNLGTTLETQYF	TGCGCCAGCAGCGGAAACCTCGGGACGACTCTGGAGACCCAGTACTTC
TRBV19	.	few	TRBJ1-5	CASRGLSGDQPQHF	TGTGCCAGTAGGGGTTTATCAGGGGATCAGCCCCAGCATTTT
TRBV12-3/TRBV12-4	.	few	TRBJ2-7	CASSPSFHEQYF	TGTGCCAGCAGTCCCAGTTTCCACGAGCAGTACTTC
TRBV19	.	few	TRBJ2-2	CASSIGLSGELFF	TGTGCCAGTAGTATAGGGCTGAGCGGGGAGCTGTTTTTT
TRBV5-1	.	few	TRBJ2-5	CASARSETQYF	TGCGCCAGTGCTAGGTCAGAGACCCAGTACTTC
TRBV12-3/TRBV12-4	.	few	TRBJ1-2	CASSPTGSNYGYTF	TGTGCCAGCAGTCCCACAGGGTCCAACTATGGCTACACCTTC
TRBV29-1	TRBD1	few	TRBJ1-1	CSARIGTANTEAFF	TGCAGCGCTAGAATTGGGACAGCGAACACTGAAGCTTTCTTT
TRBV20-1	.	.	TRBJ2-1	CSARGLSGGEQFF	TGCAGTGCTAGGGGCCTCTCCGGCGGAGAGCAGTTCTTC
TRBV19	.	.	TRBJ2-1	CASSIEGVRGNNEQFF	TGTGCCAGTAGTATAGAGGGGGTAAGGGGAAACAATGAGCAGTTCTTC
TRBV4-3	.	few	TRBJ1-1	CASSQGQRGVPEAFF	TGCGCCAGCAGCCAGGGGCAAAGGGGGGTCCCTGAAGCTTTCTTT